This entry lists 32 T cell receptor beta chains sequenced from one sample in a study of blood T cells in healthy people across ages. A J-beta primer mix and a sample-barcoded 5' primer were used in a second PCR of roughly 7 to 12 cycles. TCRdb re-analysed the 5' RACE reads in MiXCR, keeping a single row per CDR3 protein. The data hold 600,000 to 1,000,000 distinct CDR3 sequences, with 25% observed a single time. These sequences were also reported in another study, on T cells of mothers and their children.

Sequenced sample: blood. Every receptor here comes from a boy under 18 in good health.

The chain joins TRBV18 to TRBJ1-6, with a tentative D call TRBD1 (6 bases). Germline V gives CDR1 KGHSH, CDR2 LQKENI. CDR3 length: 17 amino acids. V lost 3 bases and J 2 bases, leaving 14 bases between the germline ends. The CDR3 region is CASSPSKQGPYNSPLHF. The CDR3 DNA sequence: TGTGCCAGCTCACCTTCGAAACAGGGCCCCTATAATTCACCCCTCCACTTT. The full variable domain, its missing parts supplied by reference TRBV18 and TRBJ1-6, is NAGVMQNPRHLVRRRGQEARLRCSPMKGHSHVYWYRQLPEEGLKFMVYLQKENIIDESGMPKERFSAEFPKEGPSILRIQQVVRGDSAAYFCASSPSKQGPYNSPLHFGNGTRLTVT.

This rearrangement joins TRBV5-5 to TRBJ2-1; 7 bases are shared with TRBD2. Losses at the gene ends were 0 bases for V and 1 base for J; bases not matched to a gene: 4. CDR3 length equals 16 residues. Per germline, CDR1 SGHKS and CDR2 YYEKEE (reference sequence). The CDR3 here is CASSLDTSASYNEQFF. Written as DNA, the CDR3 is TGTGCCAGCAGCTTGGATACTAGCGCTTCCTACAATGAGCAGTTCTTC.

V and J are TRBV12-3 or TRBV12-4 and TRBJ2-5, with 11 bases that match TRBD1. The CDR3 contains 15 residues. V lost 8 bases, J lost 1 base, and 6 bases stayed unmatched. The DNA for the CDR3 is TGTGCCAGCCTCCTGGGGACAGGGGGCCAAGAGACCCAGTACTTC. Amino acids: CASLLGTGGQETQYF.

CDR3 in DNA: TGCGCCAGCAGCCAAGGGGACAGGGGCCACGAGCAGTACTTC. Amino acids: CASSQGDRGHEQYF. The rearrangement uses TRBV4-1 and TRBJ2-7; TRBD1 matches 10 bases. This CDR3 has 14 amino acids. The germline gives CDR1 MGHRA, CDR2 YSYEKL. The J segment lost 5 bases and the V segment lost 1 base, leaving 2 bases of the junction unmatched.

This sequence joins TRBV6-2 or TRBV6-3 and TRBJ1-6, with TRBD1 as a possible D gene (5 bases). The length of the CDR3 is 14 residues. V shed 2 bases and J shed 10 bases, with 12 bases lying between them. The V gene's germline CDR1 is MNHEY and CDR2 SVGEGT. The CDR3 DNA sequence: TGTGCCAGCAGTTACCCTCAGGGTGGCTCACCCCTCCACTTT. Translation gives CASSYPQGGSPLHF.

This clonotype came up a few times. The chain links TRBV3-1 to TRBJ2-3; 9 bases agree with TRBD1. The CDR3 is 18 residues long. Germline lookup yields CDR1 LGHDT and CDR2 YNNKEL (reference sequence). The trim removed 1 base at V and 2 bases at J, leaving 10 bases unmatched. The CDR3 is CASSQAGSRTGVTDTQYF. DNA for the CDR3: TGTGCCAGCAGCCAAGCCGGATCTCGGACAGGGGTCACAGATACGCAGTATTTT.

The CDR3 protein is CASSSGPHPREQYF. The CDR3 DNA is TGTGCCAGCAGCTCTGGGCCACACCCCAGGGAGCAGTACTTC. This rearrangement joins TRBV7-2 to TRBJ2-7; D gene unclear. The V gene lost 4 bases and the J gene lost 7 bases, with 17 bases spanning the gap. CDR3 length: 14 amino acids. The V gene's germline CDR1 is SGHTA and CDR2 FQGNSA.

This clonotype was counted between two and nine times. The V gene is TRBV20-1, the J gene TRBJ1-5, with 7 bases lining up with TRBD1. The CDR3 is 16 residues long. Germline V gene sequence: CDR1 DFQATT, CDR2 SNEGSKA (reference sequence). V shed 3 bases, J shed 3 bases, and the junction held 11 bases outside the gene matches. In DNA, the CDR3 is TGCAGTGCTAGCCTAACACCAGGGGGTTTCAATCAGCCCCAGCATTTT. Protein sequence: CSASLTPGGFNQPQHF.

J is TRBJ2-2 and V is TRBV5-1; 7 positions agree with TRBD1. Germline V gene data show CDR1 as SGHRS and CDR2 as YFSETQ. V lost 0 bases and J lost 0; bases outside the gene matches: 2. This CDR3 is 16 amino acids long. CDR3 residues: CASSLEGTANTGELFF. Here the CDR3 DNA reads TGCGCCAGCAGCTTGGAAGGGACAGCGAACACCGGGGAGCTGTTTTTT.

In this sample, this clonotype turned up a few times. The V call is TRBV28, the J call TRBJ2-3; 9 bases are a match to TRBD1. Trimming at V came to 4 bases and at J to 7 bases, leaving 9 bases not matched to a gene. CDR1 is MDHEN and CDR2 is SYDVKM in the germline V gene. The CDR3 consists of 15 residues. CDR3: CASSSPGQGSYTQYF. The CDR3 DNA follows: TGTGCCAGCAGTTCTCCGGGACAGGGTTCGTATACGCAGTATTTT.

The CDR3 protein is CSVSGEVYTQYF. For the CDR3, the DNA is TGCAGCGTTTCTGGGGAGGTCTATACGCAGTATTTT. The chain couples TRBV29-1 to TRBJ2-3, with a possible D match to TRBD2 (6 bases). Germline loops: CDR1 SQVTM, CDR2 ANQGSEA. V was cut by 5 bases and J by 7 bases, with 13 bases left in between. This CDR3 region has 12 residues.

This clonotype has a handful of counts. The J gene is TRBJ2-5, the V gene TRBV9; D is perhaps TRBD2 (5 bases). The DNA end is more similar to TRBJ2-1, so the J call may be wrong. The length of the CDR3 is 15 residues. Germline lookup yields CDR1 SGDLS and CDR2 YYNGEE. CDR3 in amino acids: CASSVDGSPRDEQFF. CDR3 coding DNA: TGTGCCAGCAGCGTAGACGGGTCCCCGCGGGATGAGCAGTTCTTC.

V and J are TRBV6-5 and TRBJ1-1; D is possibly TRBD1 (5 bases). Trimming took 4 bases from V and 4 from J, leaving 16 bases between them. The length of the CDR3 is 15 residues. Germline V gene sequence: CDR1 MNHEY, CDR2 SVGAGI. CDR3 bases: TGTGCCAGCAGTTCATTGAGGGGTCCTGGCACTGAAGCTTTCTTT. It encodes CASSSLRGPGTEAFF.

The rearrangement joins TRBV28 to TRBJ2-3; 7 bases map to TRBD2. The V and J ends lost 4 bases and 2 bases, in that order; junction bases with no gene match: 15. The CDR3 loop spans 18 amino acids. CDR1 is MDHEN, CDR2 SYDVKM, per germline. CDR3: CASSWRPGLQTITDTQYF. The CDR3 DNA reads as TGTGCCAGCAGTTGGCGCCCGGGACTACAAACGATCACAGATACGCAGTATTTT.

This clonotype has just a few counts. The V and J genes are TRBV5-1 and TRBJ2-5, with 7 nucleotides matching TRBD1. The J call may be mistaken, given a closer DNA end match to TRBJ2-1. The CDR3 contains 16 residues. Germline CDR1 and CDR2: SGHRS and YFSETQ. The CDR3 nucleotides read TGCGCCAGCAGCTTGGCCCCGGGACAGCCCCAGCGGGAGCAGTTCTTC. Its translation is CASSLAPGQPQREQFF.

The chain is built from TRBV7-2 and TRBJ2-5; D gene unclear. The CDR3 contains 15 residues. V was shortened by 1 base and J by 0 bases, with 9 bases between the two germline ends. Germline V lookup: CDR1 SGHTA, CDR2 FQGNSA. The CDR3 loop reads CASSLVFWNQETQYF. The CDR3, as DNA: TGTGCCAGCAGCTTAGTTTTCTGGAACCAAGAGACCCAGTACTTC. Full variable domain (remainder filled in from reference TRBV7-2 and TRBJ2-5): GAGVSQSPSNKVTEKGKDVELRCDPISGHTALYWYRQSLGQGLEFLIYFQGNSAPDKSGLPSDRFSAERTGGSVSTLTIQRTQQEDSAVYLCASSLVFWNQETQYFGPGTRLLVL.

This rearrangement joins TRBV5-5 to TRBJ2-5; TRBD2 matches 14 bases. The ends lost 4 bases at V and 5 bases at J; junction bases unmatched: 4. The CDR3 length is 15 residues. CDR1 SGHKS and CDR2 YYEKEE come from the germline V gene (reference sequence). CDR3 residues: CASSPGLAGDETQYF. In DNA form, the CDR3 reads TGTGCCAGCAGCCCGGGACTAGCGGGAGACGAGACCCAGTACTTC.

In its sample, this clonotype was seen once. The V and J genes are TRBV29-1 and TRBJ2-5; D is possibly TRBD1 (6 bases). The CDR3 length is 12 residues. Germline assignment: CDR1 SQVTM and CDR2 ANQGSEA. Between the trimmed V and J ends, which lost 2 bases and 5 bases, there was a span of 9 bases. The DNA for the CDR3 is TGCAGCGTTGAACGGGACACGGAGACCCAGTACTTC. This gives the protein CSVERDTETQYF.

V and J are TRBV20-1 and TRBJ2-4; 7 bases match TRBD2. The V gene end was trimmed by 5 bases and the J gene end by 7 bases; junction bases not matched to a gene: 14. The CDR3 sequence is 15 residues long. CDR1 is DFQATT and CDR2 is SNEGSKA in the germline V gene (reference sequence). CDR3 coding DNA: TGCAGTGCTCCGCGCGTCGGAGGGGAGGGCAACATTCAGTACTTC. Protein: CSAPRVGGEGNIQYF.

The chain recombines TRBV20-1 with TRBJ2-7, with D tentatively TRBD1 (6 bases). V dropped 2 bases and J dropped 5 bases, with 16 bases sitting between them. The CDR3 length is 14 residues. Per germline, CDR1 DFQATT and CDR2 SNEGSKA (reference sequence). CDR3 bases: TGCAGTGCTAGATCTTTCAGGGGTTCCCACGAGCAGTACTTC. It translates to CSARSFRGSHEQYF.

V is TRBV6-2 or TRBV6-3 and J is TRBJ2-5; D is tentatively TRBD1 or TRBD2 (6 bases each). The V end lost 8 bases, the J end lost 7 bases, and 14 bases lay between the germline ends. Germline V gene lookup returns CDR1 MNHEY and CDR2 SVGEGT. This CDR3 has 12 residues. The CDR3 protein is CASSRQEGTQYF. The CDR3 nucleotides are TGTGCCAGCTCCCGACAGGAGGGGACCCAGTACTTC.

The chain uses TRBV25-1 and TRBJ1-2; TRBD1 matches at 8 bases. J gave up 8 bases and V 2 bases, and 10 bases lay outside the gene matches. Germline CDR1 reads MGHDK; CDR2 reads SYGVNS. The CDR3 contains 15 residues. The CDR3 DNA sequence: TGTGCCAGCAGTGAACCGGCAGGGGGCGCGACGGGCTACACCTTC. Its translation is CASSEPAGGATGYTF.

The chain uses TRBV7-2 and TRBJ2-1, with 11 bases that match TRBD2. The CDR3 contains 15 residues. Germline V gene lookup returns CDR1 SGHTA and CDR2 FQGNSA. The J segment lost 9 bases and the V segment lost 0 bases, leaving 4 bases of the junction unmatched. CDR3 sequence reads: CASSLASGGASEQFF. CDR3 DNA sequence: TGTGCCAGCAGCTTAGCTAGCGGGGGGGCGAGTGAGCAGTTCTTC.

This clonotype was detected a few times. V is TRBV29-1 and J is TRBJ2-7; possibly TRBD1 or TRBD2 for D (5 bases each). CDR3 length equals 14 residues. Germline V gene data show CDR1 as SQVTM and CDR2 as ANQGSEA. Trimming removed 6 bases at V and 4 bases at J, with 19 bases between. The CDR3 sequence: CSVGTAGRGYEQYF. CDR3 in DNA: TGCAGCGTGGGGACGGCAGGTCGCGGGTACGAGCAGTACTTC.

This CDR3 reads CASSFQEGNIQYF. The DNA of the CDR3 is TGTGCCAGCAGCTTTCAGGAGGGAAACATTCAGTACTTC. V gene TRBV11-2 combines with J gene TRBJ2-4; D may be TRBD2 (6 bases). The CDR3 covers 13 residues. Trimming cost V 3 bases and J 6 bases, with 9 bases left between them. Looked up from germline, CDR1 is SGHAT and CDR2 is FQNNGV.

The V gene is TRBV28, the J gene TRBJ1-6; 8 nucleotides align to TRBD1. The trim removed 3 bases at V and 10 bases at J, leaving 11 bases unmatched. CDR3 length: 16 amino acids. The germline CDR1 and CDR2 sequences are MDHEN and SYDVKM. The CDR3 sequence: CASSFRRTGGKSPLHF. CDR3 in DNA: TGTGCCAGCAGTTTTAGACGAACAGGGGGGAAATCACCCCTCCACTTT.

Only a few counts were recorded for this clonotype. This chain links TRBV7-3 with TRBJ2-3, with TRBD2 as a possible D gene (7 bases). V lost 2 bases and J 4 bases, leaving 22 bases between the germline ends. CDR1 and CDR2 (germline): SGHTA, FQGTGA. The CDR3 is made up of 18 amino acids. CDR3 in DNA: TGTGCCAGCAGCTTAGGGGGAGTCAGGTCGGGGGGCGCAGATACGCAGTATTTT. This gives the protein CASSLGGVRSGGADTQYF.

The CDR3 reads CSVAPERASSNEQFF. CDR3 coding DNA: TGCAGCGTTGCCCCCGAGCGGGCCTCAAGTAATGAGCAGTTCTTC. This chain uses TRBV29-1 with TRBJ2-1; D may be TRBD2 (6 bases). V was cut by 4 bases and J by 7 bases, with 20 bases left in between. Germline V gene sequence: CDR1 SQVTM, CDR2 ANQGSEA. This CDR3 is built from 15 residues.

Ten or more counts support this clonotype. This chain connects TRBV7-2 to TRBJ2-3; D unresolved. The V gene's germline CDR1 is SGHTA and CDR2 FQGNSA. This CDR3 has 11 residues. Trimming shortened V by 5 bases and J by 11 bases, and 11 bases separated the two germline ends. The DNA for the CDR3 is TGTGCCAGCAGCCGAAATCCGGAGCAGTATTTT. Protein: CASSRNPEQYF.

V and J are TRBV5-1 and TRBJ1-2; a possible D gene is TRBD1 (6 bases). There are 16 residues in the CDR3. The germline V gene has CDR1 SGHRS and CDR2 YFSETQ. The germline V and J ends were trimmed by 5 bases and 4 bases, with 21 bases remaining between them. CDR3 protein: CASRGGTLDTAYGYTF. The CDR3 DNA reads as TGCGCCAGCAGAGGGGGGACCCTGGACACTGCCTATGGCTACACCTTC.

The chain links TRBV3-1 to TRBJ2-5, with TRBD2 identical over 10 bases. The J call may be faulty, since TRBJ2-1 better matches the DNA end. Looked up from germline, CDR1 is LGHDT and CDR2 is YNNKEL (reference sequence). This CDR3 region has 14 residues. CDR3 sequence (DNA): TGTGCCAGCAGCCCGGGACTAGCGACGGATGAGCAGTTCTTC. Its translation: CASSPGLATDEQFF.

This clonotype came up a few times. The V gene is TRBV27, the J gene TRBJ2-1; 9 nucleotides agree with TRBD1. The DNA end is more similar to TRBJ2-7, so the J call may be wrong. The length of the CDR3 is 14 residues. The germline V gene has CDR1 MNHEY and CDR2 SMNVEV (reference sequence). CDR3 nucleotide sequence: TGTGCCAGCAGTTTTGAGGGACAGGGCTGCGAGCAGTACTTC. It yields the protein CASSFEGQGCEQYF.